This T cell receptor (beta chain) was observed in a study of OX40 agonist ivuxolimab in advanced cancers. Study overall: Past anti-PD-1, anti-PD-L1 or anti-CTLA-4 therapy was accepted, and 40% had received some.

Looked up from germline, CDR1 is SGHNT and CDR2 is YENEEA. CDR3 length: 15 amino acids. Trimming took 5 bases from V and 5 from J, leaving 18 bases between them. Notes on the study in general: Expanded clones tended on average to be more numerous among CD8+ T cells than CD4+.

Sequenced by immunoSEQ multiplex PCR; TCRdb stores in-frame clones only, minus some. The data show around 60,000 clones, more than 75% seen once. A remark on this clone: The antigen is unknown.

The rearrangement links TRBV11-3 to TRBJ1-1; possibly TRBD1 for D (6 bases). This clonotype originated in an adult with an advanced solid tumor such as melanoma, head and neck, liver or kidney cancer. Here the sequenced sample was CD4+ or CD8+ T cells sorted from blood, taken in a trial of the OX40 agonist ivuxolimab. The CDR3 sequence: CASSPEVGARTEAFF. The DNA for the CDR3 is TGTGCCAGCAGCCCGGAGGTGGGGGCGAGGACTGAAGCTTTCTTT.